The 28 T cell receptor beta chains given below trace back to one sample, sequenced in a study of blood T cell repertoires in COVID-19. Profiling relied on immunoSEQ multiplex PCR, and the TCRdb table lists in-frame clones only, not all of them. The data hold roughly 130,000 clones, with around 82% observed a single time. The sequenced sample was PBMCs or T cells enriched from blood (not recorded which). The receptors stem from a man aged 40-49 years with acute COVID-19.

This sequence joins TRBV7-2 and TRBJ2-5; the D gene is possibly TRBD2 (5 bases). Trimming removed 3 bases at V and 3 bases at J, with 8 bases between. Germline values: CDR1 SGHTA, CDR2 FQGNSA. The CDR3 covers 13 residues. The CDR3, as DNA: TGTGCCAGCAGCTTTACCGGGGAAGAGACCCAGTACTTC. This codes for CASSFTGEETQYF.

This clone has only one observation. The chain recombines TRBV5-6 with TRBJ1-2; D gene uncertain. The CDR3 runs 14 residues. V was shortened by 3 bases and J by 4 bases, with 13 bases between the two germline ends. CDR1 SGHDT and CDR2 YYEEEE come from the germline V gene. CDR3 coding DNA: TGTGCCAGCAGCTCGGGGTTTTCGCCCTATGGCTACACCTTC. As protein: CASSSGFSPYGYTF.

The chain's CDR3 is CASSSGTDEKLFF. The CDR3 DNA is TGTGCCAGCAGTTCCGGGACAGATGAAAAACTGTTTTTT. The chain uses TRBV7-7 and TRBJ1-4; TRBD1 aligns across 7 bases. Germline V gene sequence: CDR1 SSHAT, CDR2 FNYEAQ (reference sequence). The V gene end was trimmed by 6 bases and the J gene end by 6 bases; junction bases not matched to a gene: 4. This CDR3 region has 13 residues.

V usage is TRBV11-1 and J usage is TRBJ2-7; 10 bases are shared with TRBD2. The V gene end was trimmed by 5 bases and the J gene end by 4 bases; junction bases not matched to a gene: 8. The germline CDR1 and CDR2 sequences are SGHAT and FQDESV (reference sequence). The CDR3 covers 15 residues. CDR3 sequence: CASSPGPSGGYEQYF. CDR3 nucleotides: TGTGCCAGCAGCCCTGGCCCTAGCGGGGGATACGAGCAGTACTTC.

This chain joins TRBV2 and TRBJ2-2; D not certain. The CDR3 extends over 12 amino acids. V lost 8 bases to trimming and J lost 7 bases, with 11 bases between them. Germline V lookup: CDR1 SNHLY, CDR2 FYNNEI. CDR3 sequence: CASEITGGELFF. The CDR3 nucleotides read TGTGCCAGCGAAATAACCGGCGGGGAGCTGTTTTTT.

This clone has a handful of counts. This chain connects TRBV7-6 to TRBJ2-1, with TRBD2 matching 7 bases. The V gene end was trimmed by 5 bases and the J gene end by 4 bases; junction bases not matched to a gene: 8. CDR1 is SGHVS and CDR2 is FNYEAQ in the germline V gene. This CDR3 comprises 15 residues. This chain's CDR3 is CASSPKAGTYNEQFF. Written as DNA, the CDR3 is TGTGCCAGCAGCCCCAAAGCGGGAACTTACAATGAGCAGTTCTTC. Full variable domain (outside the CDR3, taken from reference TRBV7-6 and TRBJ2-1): GAGVSQSPRYKVTKRGQDVALRCDPISGHVSLYWYRQALGQGPEFLTYFNYEAQQDKSGLPNDRFSAERPEGSISTLTIQRTEQRDSAMYRCASSPKAGTYNEQFFGPGTRLTVL.

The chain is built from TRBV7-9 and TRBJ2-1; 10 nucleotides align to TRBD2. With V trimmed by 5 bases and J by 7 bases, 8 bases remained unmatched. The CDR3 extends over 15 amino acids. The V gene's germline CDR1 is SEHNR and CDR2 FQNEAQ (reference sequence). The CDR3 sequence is CASSPTLAGENEQFF. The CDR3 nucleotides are TGTGCCAGCAGCCCCACCCTAGCGGGAGAAAATGAGCAGTTCTTC.

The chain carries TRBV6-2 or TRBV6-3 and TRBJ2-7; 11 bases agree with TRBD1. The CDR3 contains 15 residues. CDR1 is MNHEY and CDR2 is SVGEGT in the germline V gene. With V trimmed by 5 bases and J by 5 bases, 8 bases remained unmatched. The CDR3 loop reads CASSAGQGAVDEQYF. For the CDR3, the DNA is TGTGCCAGCAGTGCAGGACAGGGGGCAGTCGACGAGCAGTACTTC.

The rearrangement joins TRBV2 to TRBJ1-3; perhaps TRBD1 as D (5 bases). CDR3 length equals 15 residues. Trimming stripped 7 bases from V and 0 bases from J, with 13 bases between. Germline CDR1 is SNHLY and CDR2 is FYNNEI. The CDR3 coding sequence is TGTGCCAGCACCTCAGGGATCCTCTCTGGAAACACCATATATTTT. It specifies CASTSGILSGNTIYF. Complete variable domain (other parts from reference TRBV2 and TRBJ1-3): EPEVTQTPSHQVTQMGQEVILRCVPISNHLYFYWYRQILGQKVEFLVSFYNNEISEKSEIFDDQFSVERPDGSNFTLKIRSTKLEDSAMYFCASTSGILSGNTIYFGEGSWLTVV.

The CDR3 loop reads CASRLDRGEKLFF. The CDR3 bases are TGTGCCAGCAGACTGGACCGGGGTGAAAAACTGTTTTTT. This rearrangement joins TRBV5-4 to TRBJ1-4; no firm D call. The CDR3 totals 13 residues. Trimming removed 5 bases from V and 7 bases from J, with 12 bases in between. The germline CDR1 and CDR2 sequences are SGHNT and YYREEE (reference sequence).

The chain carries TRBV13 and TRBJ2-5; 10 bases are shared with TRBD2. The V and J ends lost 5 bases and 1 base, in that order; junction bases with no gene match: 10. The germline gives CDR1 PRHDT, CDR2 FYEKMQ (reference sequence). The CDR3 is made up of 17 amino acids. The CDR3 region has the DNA TGTGCCAGCAGCCTGACTGGACTAGCGGAATTCCAAGAGACCCAGTACTTC. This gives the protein CASSLTGLAEFQETQYF.

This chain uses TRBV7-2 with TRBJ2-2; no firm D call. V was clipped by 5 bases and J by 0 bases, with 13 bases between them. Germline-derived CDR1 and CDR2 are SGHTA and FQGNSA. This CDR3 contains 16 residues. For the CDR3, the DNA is TGTGCCAGCAGCCCATCAGTCGTGACGAACACCGGGGAGCTGTTTTTT. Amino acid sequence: CASSPSVVTNTGELFF.

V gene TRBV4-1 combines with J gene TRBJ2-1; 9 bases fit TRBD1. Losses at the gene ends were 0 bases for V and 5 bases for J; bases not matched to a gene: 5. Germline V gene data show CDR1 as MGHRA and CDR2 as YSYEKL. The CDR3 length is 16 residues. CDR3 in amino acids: CASSQEKQGADNEQFF. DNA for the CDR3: TGCGCCAGCAGCCAAGAAAAACAGGGGGCGGACAATGAGCAGTTCTTC.

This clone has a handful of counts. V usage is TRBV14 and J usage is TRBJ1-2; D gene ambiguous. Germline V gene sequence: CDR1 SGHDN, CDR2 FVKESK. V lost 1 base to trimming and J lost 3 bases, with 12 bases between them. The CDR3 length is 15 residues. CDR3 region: CASSQVGRYYYGYTF. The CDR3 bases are TGTGCCAGCAGCCAAGTGGGCAGATATTACTATGGCTACACCTTC.

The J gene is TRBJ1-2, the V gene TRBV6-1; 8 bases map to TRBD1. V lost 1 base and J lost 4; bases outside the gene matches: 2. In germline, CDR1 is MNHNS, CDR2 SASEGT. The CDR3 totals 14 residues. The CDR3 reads CASSEDGTGYGYTF. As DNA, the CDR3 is TGTGCCAGCAGTGAAGATGGGACAGGCTATGGCTACACCTTC.

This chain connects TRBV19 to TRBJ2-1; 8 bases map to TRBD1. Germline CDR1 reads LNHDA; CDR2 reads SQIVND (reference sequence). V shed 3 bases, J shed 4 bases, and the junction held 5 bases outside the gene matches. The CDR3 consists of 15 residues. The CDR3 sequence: CASSIQDRAYNEQFF. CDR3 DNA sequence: TGTGCCAGTAGTATCCAGGACAGGGCGTACAATGAGCAGTTCTTC.

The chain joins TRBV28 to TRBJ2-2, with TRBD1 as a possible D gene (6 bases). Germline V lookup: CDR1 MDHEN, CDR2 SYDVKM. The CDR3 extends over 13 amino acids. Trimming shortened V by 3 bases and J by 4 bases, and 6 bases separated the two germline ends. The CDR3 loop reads CASSLGATGELFF. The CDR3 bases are TGTGCCAGCAGTTTGGGGGCCACCGGGGAGCTGTTTTTT.

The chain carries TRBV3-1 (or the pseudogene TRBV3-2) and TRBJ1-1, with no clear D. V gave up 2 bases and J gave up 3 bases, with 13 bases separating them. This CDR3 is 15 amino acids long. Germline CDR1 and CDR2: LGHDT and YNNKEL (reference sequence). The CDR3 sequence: CASSQWANGDTEAFF. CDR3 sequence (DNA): TGTGCCAGCAGCCAATGGGCAAACGGGGACACTGAAGCTTTCTTT.

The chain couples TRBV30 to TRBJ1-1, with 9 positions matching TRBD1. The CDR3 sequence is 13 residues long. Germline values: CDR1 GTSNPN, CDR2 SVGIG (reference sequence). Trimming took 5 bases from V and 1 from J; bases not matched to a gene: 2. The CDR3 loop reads CAWGQGPNTEAFF. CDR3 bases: TGTGCCTGGGGACAGGGGCCGAACACTGAAGCTTTCTTT.

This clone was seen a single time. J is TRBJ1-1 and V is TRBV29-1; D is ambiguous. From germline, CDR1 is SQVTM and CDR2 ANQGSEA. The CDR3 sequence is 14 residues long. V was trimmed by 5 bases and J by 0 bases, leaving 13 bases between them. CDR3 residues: CSVSSRRVNTEAFF. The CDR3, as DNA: TGCAGCGTTTCGTCACGCCGGGTGAACACTGAAGCTTTCTTT.

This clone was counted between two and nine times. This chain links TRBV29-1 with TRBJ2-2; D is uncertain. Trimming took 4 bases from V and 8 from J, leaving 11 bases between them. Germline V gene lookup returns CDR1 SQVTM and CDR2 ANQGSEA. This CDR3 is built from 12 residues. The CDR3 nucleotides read TGCAGCGTTGTACGGAGTGGTGGGGAGCTGTTTTTT. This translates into CSVVRSGGELFF.

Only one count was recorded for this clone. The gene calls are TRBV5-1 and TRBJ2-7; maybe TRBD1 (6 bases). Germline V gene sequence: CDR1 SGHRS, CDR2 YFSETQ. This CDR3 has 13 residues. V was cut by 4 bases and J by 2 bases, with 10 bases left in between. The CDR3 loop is CASSIDRTYEQYF. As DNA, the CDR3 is TGCGCCAGCAGCATTGACAGGACCTACGAGCAGTACTTC.

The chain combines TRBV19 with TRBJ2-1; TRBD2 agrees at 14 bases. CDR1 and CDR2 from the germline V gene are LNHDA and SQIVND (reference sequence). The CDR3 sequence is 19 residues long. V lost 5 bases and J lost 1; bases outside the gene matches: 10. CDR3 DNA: TGTGCCAGTAGTCCGAGACTAGCGGGAGGGCCACGGTCCTACAATGAGCAGTTCTTC. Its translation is CASSPRLAGGPRSYNEQFF.

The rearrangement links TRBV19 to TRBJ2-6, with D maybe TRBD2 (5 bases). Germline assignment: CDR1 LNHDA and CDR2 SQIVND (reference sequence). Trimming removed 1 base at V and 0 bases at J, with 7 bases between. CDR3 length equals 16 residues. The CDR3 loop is CASSIGENSGANVLTF. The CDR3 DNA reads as TGTGCCAGTAGTATAGGGGAGAACTCTGGGGCCAACGTCCTGACTTTC.

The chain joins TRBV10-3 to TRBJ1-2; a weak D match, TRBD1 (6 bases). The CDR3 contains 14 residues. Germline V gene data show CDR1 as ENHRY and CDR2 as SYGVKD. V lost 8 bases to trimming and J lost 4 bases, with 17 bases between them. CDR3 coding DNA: TGTGCCATCCTCCGGGACACCGTACCCTATGGCTACACCTTC. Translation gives CAILRDTVPYGYTF.

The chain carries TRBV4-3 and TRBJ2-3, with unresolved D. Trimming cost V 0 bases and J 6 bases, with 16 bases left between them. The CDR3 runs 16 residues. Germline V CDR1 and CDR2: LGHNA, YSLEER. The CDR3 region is CASSQDLRPPRDTQYF. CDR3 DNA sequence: TGCGCCAGCAGCCAAGATTTAAGACCCCCTAGGGATACGCAGTATTTT.

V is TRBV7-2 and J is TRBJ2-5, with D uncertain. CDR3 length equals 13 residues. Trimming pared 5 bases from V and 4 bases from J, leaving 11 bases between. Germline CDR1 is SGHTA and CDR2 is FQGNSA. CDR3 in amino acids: CASSIGPGETQYF. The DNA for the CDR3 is TGTGCCAGCAGCATAGGTCCGGGAGAGACCCAGTACTTC.

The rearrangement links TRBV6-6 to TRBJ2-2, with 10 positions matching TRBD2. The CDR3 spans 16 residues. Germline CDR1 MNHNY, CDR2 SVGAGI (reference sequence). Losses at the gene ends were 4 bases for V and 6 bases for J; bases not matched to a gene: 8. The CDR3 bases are TGTGCCAGCAGTTCCACGGGACTAGCGAATGCCGGGGAGCTGTTTTTT. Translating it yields CASSSTGLANAGELFF.